This TCR beta chain derives from a study of T cell responses to AZD1222 COVID-19 vaccine. About the research overall: Analyses pooled second doses at about 4 or about 12 weeks. Study-wide results and caveats: Just five to seven AZD1222 recipients tested seropositive at baseline. Spike regions recognized by vaccine-associated CD4 TCRs spanned the protein, led by 160-218 and 743-854.

Per germline, CDR1 MNHNS and CDR2 SASEGT. After removal of 2 bases from V and 8 bases from J, the junction contained 9 bases not matched to a gene. CDR3 length: 15 amino acids. Sequencing was performed with immunoSEQ multiplex PCR; in TCRdb, only in-frame clones are kept and a portion is missing. The sample has about 130,000 clones, 80% to 90% seen once. This clone was observed a single time. Its antigen is currently unknown. Sequences were derived from peripheral blood, sampled on day 0 of AZD1222 vaccination. V usage is TRBV6-1 and J usage is TRBJ2-4; 7 bases align to TRBD2. This sequence originates from an adult in good health. The CDR3 sequence is CASSETGGSPHIQYF. Here the CDR3 DNA reads TGTGCCAGCAGTGAAACCGGCGGGAGCCCTCACATTCAGTACTTC.